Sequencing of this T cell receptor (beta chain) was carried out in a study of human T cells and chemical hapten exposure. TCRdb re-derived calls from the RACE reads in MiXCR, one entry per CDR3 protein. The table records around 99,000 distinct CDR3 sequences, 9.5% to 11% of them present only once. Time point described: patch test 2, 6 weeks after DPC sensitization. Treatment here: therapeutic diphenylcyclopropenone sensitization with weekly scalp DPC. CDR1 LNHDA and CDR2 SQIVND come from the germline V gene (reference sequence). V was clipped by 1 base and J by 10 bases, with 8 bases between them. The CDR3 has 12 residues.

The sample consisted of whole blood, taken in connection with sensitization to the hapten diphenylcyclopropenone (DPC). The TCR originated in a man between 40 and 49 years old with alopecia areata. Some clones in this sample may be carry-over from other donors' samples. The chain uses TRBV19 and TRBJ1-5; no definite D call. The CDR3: CASSIGGLPQHF. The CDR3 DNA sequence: TGTGCCAGTAGTATAGGAGGGCTCCCCCAGCATTTT.